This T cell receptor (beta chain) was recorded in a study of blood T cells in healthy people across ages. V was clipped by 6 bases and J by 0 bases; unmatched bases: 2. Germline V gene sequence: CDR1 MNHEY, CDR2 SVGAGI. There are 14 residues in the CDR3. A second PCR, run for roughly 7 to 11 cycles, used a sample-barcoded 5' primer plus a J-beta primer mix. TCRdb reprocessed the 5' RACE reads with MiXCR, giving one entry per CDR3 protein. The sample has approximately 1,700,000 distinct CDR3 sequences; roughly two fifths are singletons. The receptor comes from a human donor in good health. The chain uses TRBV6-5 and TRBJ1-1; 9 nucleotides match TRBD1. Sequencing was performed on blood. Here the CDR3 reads CASRGTGLNTEAFF. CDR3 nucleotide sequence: TGTGCCAGCAGGGGGACAGGGTTGAACACTGAAGCTTTCTTT.